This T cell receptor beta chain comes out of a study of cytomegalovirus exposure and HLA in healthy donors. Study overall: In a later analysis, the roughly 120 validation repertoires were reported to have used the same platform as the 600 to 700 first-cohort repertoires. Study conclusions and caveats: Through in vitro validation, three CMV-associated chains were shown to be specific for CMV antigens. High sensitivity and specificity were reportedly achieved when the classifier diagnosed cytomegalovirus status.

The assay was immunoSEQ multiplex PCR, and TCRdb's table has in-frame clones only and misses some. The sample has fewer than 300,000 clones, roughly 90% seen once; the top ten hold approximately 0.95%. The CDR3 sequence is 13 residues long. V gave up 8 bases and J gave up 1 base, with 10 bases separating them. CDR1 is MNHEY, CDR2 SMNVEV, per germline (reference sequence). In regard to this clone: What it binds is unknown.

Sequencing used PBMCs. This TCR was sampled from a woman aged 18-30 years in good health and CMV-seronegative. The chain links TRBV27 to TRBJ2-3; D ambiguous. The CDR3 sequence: CASLYHGTDTQYF. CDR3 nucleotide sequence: TGTGCCAGCCTATACCATGGCACAGATACGCAGTATTTT.